Listed below are T cell receptor beta chains from one sample, sequenced in a study of post-analysis software for immune sequencing data. From the PCR reads, TCRdb called clonotypes with MiXCR, one entry per CDR3 protein. Of a few hundred thousand distinct CDR3 sequences listed, less than 40% were seen once; the top ten hold over 10%. Sequenced: blood. Receptor source: a girl aged 10 to 17 with multiple sclerosis. Both conserved end residues are part of each CDR3. D genes are given only for firm matches. A row's size may be missing; if present it is once, few, many or a size class.

J gene,clone size,D gene,V gene,CDR3 DNA,CDR3 protein
TRBJ2-7,-,TRBD1,TRBV27,TGTGCCAGCAGTACGGACAGGGAGGCGTCCTACGAGCAGTACTTC,CASSTDREASYEQYF
TRBJ2-2,-,-,TRBV7-2,TGTGCCAGCAGCCCCCATACCGGGGAGCGGTTTTTT,CASSPHTGERFF
TRBJ2-7,-,TRBD1,TRBV3-1,TGTGCCAGCAGCGAGATGACAGGGGGACCCTACGAGCAGTACTTC,CASSEMTGGPYEQYF
TRBJ2-5,few,-,TRBV5-6,TGTGCCAGCAGCGCTGATCCAGAGACCCAGTACTTC,CASSADPETQYF
TRBJ1-4,-,TRBD1,TRBV20-1,TGCAGTGCGAAGGGCGGGACAGGGAATGAAAAACTGTTTTTT,CSAKGGTGNEKLFF
TRBJ2-7,few,TRBD1,TRBV5-5,TGTGCCAGCAGCGCGAGGGACAGCTACGAGCAGTACTTC,CASSARDSYEQYF
TRBJ2-1,few,TRBD1,TRBV7-6,TGTGCCAGCAGCTCGTTACCGAGGGACAGGGGGCTTGAGCAGTTCTTC,CASSSLPRDRGLEQFF
TRBJ1-2,-,TRBD1,TRBV20-1,TGCAGTGCGACAGGGAGCGGCTACACCTTC,CSATGSGYTF
TRBJ1-2,-,-,TRBV7-2,TGTGCCAGCAGCTTAAGTAGTTCGGGAGGGTATGGCTACACCTTC,CASSLSSSGGYGYTF
TRBJ2-1,-,TRBD2,TRBV4-1,TGCGCCAGCCGGGGGAGCGGGGCACGAAATGAGCAGTTCTTC,CASRGSGARNEQFF
TRBJ1-2,-,-,TRBV12-3/TRBV12-4,TGTGCCAGCAGTGTGCTGGGGGATCATGGCTACACCTTC,CASSVLGDHGYTF
TRBJ2-7,few,-,TRBV5-1,TGCGCCAGCAGCTTGGTACCCGTGACAGAGACCTACGAGCAGTACTTC,CASSLVPVTETYEQYF
TRBJ2-7,-,-,TRBV6-6,TGTGCCAGCAGTCAAGGGACTTTGTACGAGCAGTACTTC,CASSQGTLYEQYF
TRBJ1-1,few,TRBD1,TRBV3-1,TGTGCCAGCAGCTTGGCAGGGGGGGACACTGAAGCTTTCTTT,CASSLAGGDTEAFF
TRBJ1-1,-,-,TRBV29-1,TGCAGCGTGATTGAAGTCTTTGCCCTAACTGAAGCTTTCTTT,CSVIEVFALTEAFF
TRBJ2-7,-,TRBD1,TRBV7-2,TGTGCCAGCAGCAAGGGACAGGTCTCTTACGAGCAGTACTTC,CASSKGQVSYEQYF
TRBJ2-7,-,-,TRBV7-2,TGTGCCAGCAGCCTTGAGTCCGGGCCGTCTATCTACGAGCAGTACTTC,CASSLESGPSIYEQYF
TRBJ2-1,-,-,TRBV27,TGTGCCAGCAGCTGGGGGGAAGATGGTTCCTACAATGAGCAGTTCTTC,CASSWGEDGSYNEQFF
TRBJ2-1,-,TRBD1,TRBV15,TGTGCCACCAGCAGAGATAGGGGGCAGACCTACAATGAGCAGTTCTTC,CATSRDRGQTYNEQFF
TRBJ1-6,few,-,TRBV27,TGTGCCAGCAGTTTATCGGCTAGCTCCTATAATTCACCCCTCCACTTT,CASSLSASSYNSPLHF
TRBJ2-5,-,TRBD1,TRBV27,TGTGCCAGCAGTCTCGGGACAGACAATGAGCAGTACTTC,CASSLGTDNEQYF
TRBJ1-1,few,-,TRBV6-5,TGTGCCAGCAATGGGGGCCCCACAGTTGAAGCTTTCTTT,CASNGGPTVEAFF
TRBJ2-1,few,TRBD2,TRBV9,TGTGCCAGCAGCTACCTTAGCGGGGGGGCCGGGAATGAGCAGTTCTTC,CASSYLSGGAGNEQFF
TRBJ2-1,few,TRBD2,TRBV19,TGTGCCAGTAGTGTACTAGCGGGGGCGTTGGATGAGCAGTTCTTC,CASSVLAGALDEQFF
TRBJ1-2,-,-,TRBV11-3,TGTGCCAGCAGCTTCCCCGGAACACCGGGCCACTATGGCTACACCTTC,CASSFPGTPGHYGYTF
TRBJ2-7,once,-,TRBV15,TGTGCCACCAGCAGAGCCCTCGGGGTGAACGAGCAGTACTTC,CATSRALGVNEQYF
TRBJ2-5,few,-,TRBV7-2,TGTGCCAGCAGCTCCCGGACCGGGCGGACCCAAGAGACCCAGTACTTC,CASSSRTGRTQETQYF